The sequence of this TCR beta chain was determined in a study of beta chain bispecific antibodies for T cell cancers (dated by TCRdb to about 2021). Concerning the study at large: After T cells from healthy donors were cocultured with bispecific antibodies and T cell leukemia lines, the researchers used TRBV sequencing of the cells that survived to measure how much each TRBV family was depleted. Jurkat cells expressed surface TRBV12 (TRBV12-3), and HPB-ALL cells expressed surface TRBV5-5. The investigation overall reported the following: Relative to anti-CD19, anti-TRBV12 exposure cut the share of total TRBV signal from TRBV12-3 by approximately 99%, while TRBV12-4 dropped by around 35%, which was not significant. Apart from the targeted and closely related genes, all other TRBV family members appeared to be unaffected by the TRBV-directed bispecific antibodies. Cross-reactivity of the anti-TRBV5-5 antibody with TRBV5-6 was attributed to high sequence similarity between the two genes. Every sequenced sample contained a mix of leukemia cell line cells and normal T cells, and most targeted TRBV signal came from the leukemia cells rather than from the normal T cells.

This clonotype has ten or more counts. This receptor's antigen is unknown. No base-level quality is on record; no much larger clone is a single base apart. V loses 0 bases, J loses 4 bases, and the germline ends lie 7 bases apart. The germline V gene yields SGHRS for CDR1 and YFSETQ for CDR2. From the cysteine up to the phenylalanine, the CDR3 has a length of 13 residues. The DNA shown is the 39-base CDR3, in frame from base 1. Unique molecular identifier barcodes were incorporated into the libraries and were used for clonotype quantification. Qiagen AllPrep DNA/RNA Micro kits were used to isolate total RNA, and an Agilent TapeStation was used to check RNA quality. TCR beta libraries were built by 5' RACE: cDNA synthesis followed by two PCR steps using TCR beta constant-region gene-specific primers. An Illumina MiSeq platform was used to sequence the TCR beta libraries. Concerning the study's data processing: MIGEC, MiXCR and VDJtools were used for read processing. Clonotype frequency was calculated as the fraction of unique molecular identifiers assigned to a given clonotype among all unique molecular identifiers in the sample. Any TRBV gene that IMGT lists as a pseudogene or open reading frame, and is therefore nonfunctional, such as TRBV1, TRBV12-1 and TRBV21, was left out. TCRdb reprocessing: public reads trimmed at Q25 with fastp, clones called with MiXCR, in-frame beta chains kept. Duplicate CDR3 protein sequences are folded into a single record with the most common DNA and genes. TCRdb, rather than the study authors, made the V and J calls. The sample table holds tens of thousands of distinct CDR3 sequences, of which 2% to 2.5% were seen once. Together, the top ten hold 4.5% to 5.5% of the sample.

The intended sense of this specimen's treatment or condition label: alpha-V12: anti-TRBV12 scFv linked to anti-CD3 scFv. T cells were expanded from blood mononuclear cells with anti-CD3 antibody OKT3 or CD3/CD28 Dynabeads for roughly 3 days. The anti-TRBV12 bispecific sample was derived from a coculture of Jurkat leukemia cells with normal T cells and was compared against an anti-CD19 bispecific control coculture. The expanded T cells were grown in RPMI 1640 containing approximately 10% fetal bovine serum, recombinant human IL-2 (around 91 IU/ml) and IL-7 (around 5 ng/ml). Cocultures combined about 5 x 10^4 normal T cells with about 5 x 10^4 target cells and bispecific antibody in approximately 100 ul, incubated more than 15 hours at 37°C. Each bispecific antibody was composed of two single-chain variable fragments, which were expressed in a single-chain diabody format with a His tag. Effector T cells were obtained from healthy human donors, and peripheral blood mononuclear cells were isolated from leukapheresis samples by Ficoll density gradient centrifugation.

The sequence joins TRBV5-1 to TRBJ1-2; no D gene can be assigned with confidence. The specimen was healthy donor T cells cultured with leukemia cells, collected from a culture containing a bispecific antibody targeting TCR Vbeta12. The TCR originated in a human donor in good health. Some clones in this sample may be carry-over from other donors' samples. The bases read TGCGCCAGCAGCTTGGATGGGTTCTATGGCTACACCTTC. This yields the protein CASSLDGFYGYTF.